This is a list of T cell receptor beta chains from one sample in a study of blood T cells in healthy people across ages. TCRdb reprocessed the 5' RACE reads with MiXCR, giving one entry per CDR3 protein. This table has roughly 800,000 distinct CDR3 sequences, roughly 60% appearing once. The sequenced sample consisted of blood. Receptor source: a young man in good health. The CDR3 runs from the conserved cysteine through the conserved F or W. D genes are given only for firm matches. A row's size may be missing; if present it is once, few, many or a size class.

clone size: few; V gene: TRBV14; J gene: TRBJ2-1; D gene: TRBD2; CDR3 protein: CASSQYTGGGHEQFF; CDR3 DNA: TGTGCCAGCAGCCAATATACGGGAGGGGGTCATGAGCAGTTCTTC
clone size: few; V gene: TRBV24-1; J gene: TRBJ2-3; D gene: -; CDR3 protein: CATSDSGLSGRDTQYF; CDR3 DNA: TGTGCCACCAGTGACAGTGGGCTCTCGGGTAGAGATACGCAGTATTTT
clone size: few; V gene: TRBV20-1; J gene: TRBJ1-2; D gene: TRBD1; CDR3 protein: CSASDGQGFNYGYTF; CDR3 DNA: TGCAGTGCTAGTGACGGACAGGGGTTCAACTATGGCTACACCTTC
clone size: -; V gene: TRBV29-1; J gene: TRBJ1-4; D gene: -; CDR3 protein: CSVEAGYEKLFF; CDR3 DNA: TGCAGCGTTGAGGCAGGGTATGAAAAACTGTTTTTT
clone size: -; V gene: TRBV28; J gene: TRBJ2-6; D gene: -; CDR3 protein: CASSPPNRVMGANVLTF; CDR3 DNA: TGTGCCAGCAGCCCACCCAACAGGGTTATGGGGGCCAACGTCCTGACTTTC
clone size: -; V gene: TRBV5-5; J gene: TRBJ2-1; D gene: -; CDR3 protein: CASSLYQGNEQFF; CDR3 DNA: TGTGCCAGCAGCTTGTATCAGGGGAATGAGCAGTTCTTC
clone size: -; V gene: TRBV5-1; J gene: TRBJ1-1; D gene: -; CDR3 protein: CASKDSVNTEAFF; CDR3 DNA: TGCGCCAGCAAGGACTCAGTGAACACTGAAGCTTTCTTT
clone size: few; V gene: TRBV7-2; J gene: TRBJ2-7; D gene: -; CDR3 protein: CASSTIYEQYF; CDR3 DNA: TGTGCCAGCAGCACCATCTACGAGCAGTACTTC
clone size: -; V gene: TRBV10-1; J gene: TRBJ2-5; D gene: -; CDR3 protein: CASSNDRQQETQYF; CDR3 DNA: TGCGCCAGCAGCAACGACAGACAACAAGAGACCCAGTACTTC
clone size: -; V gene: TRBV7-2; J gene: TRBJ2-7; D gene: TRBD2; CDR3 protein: CASSLGRTSAYEQYF; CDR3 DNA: TGTGCCAGCAGCTTAGGTAGGACTAGCGCCTACGAGCAGTACTTC
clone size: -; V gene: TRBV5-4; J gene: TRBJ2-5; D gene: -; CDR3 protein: CASSFSPETSMETQYF; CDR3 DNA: TGTGCCAGCAGCTTCAGTCCCGAGACTAGTATGGAGACCCAGTACTTC
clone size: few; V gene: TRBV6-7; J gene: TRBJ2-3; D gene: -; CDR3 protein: CASTRAGFTDTQYF; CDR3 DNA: TGTGCCAGCACGAGGGCGGGATTCACAGATACGCAGTATTTT
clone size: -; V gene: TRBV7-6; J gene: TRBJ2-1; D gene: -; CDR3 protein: CASSNRGNPYNEQFF; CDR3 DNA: TGTGCCAGCAGTAACCGGGGAAACCCCTACAATGAGCAGTTCTTC
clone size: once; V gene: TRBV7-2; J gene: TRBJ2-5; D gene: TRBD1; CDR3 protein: CASSLTGTVNQYF; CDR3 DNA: TGTGCCAGCAGCTTAACCGGGACAGTGAATCAGTACTTC
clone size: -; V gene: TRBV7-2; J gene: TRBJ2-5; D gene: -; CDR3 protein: CASSPSWEQYF; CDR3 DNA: TGTGCCAGCAGCCCTTCCTGGGAGCAGTACTTC
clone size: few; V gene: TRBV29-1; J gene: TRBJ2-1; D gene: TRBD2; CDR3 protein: CSVDVAGVFYNEQFF; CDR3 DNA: TGCAGCGTCGATGTAGCGGGAGTGTTCTACAATGAGCAGTTCTTC
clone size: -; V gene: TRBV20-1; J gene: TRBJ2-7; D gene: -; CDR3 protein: CSARGDDEYSYEQYF; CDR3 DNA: TGCAGTGCTAGAGGAGACGATGAGTACTCCTACGAGCAGTACTTC
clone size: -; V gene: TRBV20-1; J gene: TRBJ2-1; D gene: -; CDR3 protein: CSARDWSGSYNEQFF; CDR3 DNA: TGCAGTGCTAGAGATTGGAGCGGATCCTACAATGAGCAGTTCTTC
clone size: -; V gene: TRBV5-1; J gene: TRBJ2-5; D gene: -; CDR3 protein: CASSLGPSRVGQETQYF; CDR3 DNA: TGCGCCAGCAGCTTGGGCCCTAGCCGGGTAGGGCAAGAGACCCAGTACTTC
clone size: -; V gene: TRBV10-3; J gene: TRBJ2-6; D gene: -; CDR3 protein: CAISERGDSGANVLTF; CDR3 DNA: TGTGCCATCAGTGAGCGGGGTGACTCTGGGGCCAACGTCCTGACTTTC
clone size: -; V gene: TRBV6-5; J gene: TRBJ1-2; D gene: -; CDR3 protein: CASRRDEVYGYTF; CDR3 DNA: TGTGCCAGCAGGAGGGACGAAGTATATGGCTACACCTTC
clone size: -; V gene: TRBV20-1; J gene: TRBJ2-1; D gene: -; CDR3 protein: CSADPFGGSYNEQFF; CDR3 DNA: TGCAGTGCTGACCCCTTTGGAGGCTCCTACAATGAGCAGTTCTTC
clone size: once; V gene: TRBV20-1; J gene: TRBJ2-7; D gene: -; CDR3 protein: CSARDSMGDYEQYF; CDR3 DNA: TGCAGTGCTAGAGATAGTATGGGGGACTACGAGCAGTACTTC